This record looks at one TCR beta chain sequence and its context. This record comes from a study of blood T cell repertoires in COVID-19. About the research overall: Researchers got acute and convalescent COVID-19 samples from the United States, Italy and Spain. PBMCs, B-cell-depleted T cells, or T cells provided the cDNA or gDNA that made up the material.

The method was immunoSEQ multiplex PCR; TCRdb's version includes in-frame clones alone and lacks a portion of them. Seen here are 310,000 or so clones, nearly 90% observed once, and the top ten hold around 1.7%. Adults between roughly 18 and 89 years of age took part from 24 US areas. Cohorts were determined from participant-reported clinical history. Germline V gives CDR1 SQVTM, CDR2 ANQGSEA. The CDR3 is made up of 14 amino acids. With V trimmed by 7 bases and J by 4 bases, 11 bases remained unmatched. V gene TRBV29-1 combines with J gene TRBJ1-2; 8 bases are shared with TRBD1. The source of this sequence is a woman aged 18-29 years with acute COVID-19. The sample comprised PBMCs or T cells enriched from blood (not recorded which). DNA of the CDR3: TGCAGCGCCCCGGACAGGGAGGCTGTCTATGGCTACACCTTC. It encodes CSAPDREAVYGYTF. The full variable domain, completed using reference TRBV29-1 and TRBJ1-2, is SAVISQKPSRDICQRGTSLTIQCQVDSQVTMMFWYRQQPGQSLTLIATANQGSEATYESGFVIDKFPISRPNLTFSTLTVSNMSPEDSSIYLCSAPDREAVYGYTFGSGTRLTVV.